The 27 T cell receptor beta chains presented below share a single source sample, sequenced in a study of T cell repertoires in cytomegalovirus infection. TCRdb ran MiXCR on the reads and lists one entry per CDR3 protein. The table has about 740,000 distinct CDR3 sequences, roughly 35% seen once. Sequenced sample: PBMCs. The receptors were gathered from a human donor in good health (CMV status not recorded). Some clones in this sample may be carry-over from other donors' samples.

Details on this clonotype: One end of the junction fails to match germline, which may point to a read error. The V call is TRBV11-1, the J call TRBJ2-2; no clear D. This CDR3 has 15 residues. The germline CDR1 and CDR2 sequences are SGHAT and FQDESV (reference sequence). The CDR3: CASSLFYRNTGQLFF. CDR3 sequence (DNA): TGTGCCAGCAGCTTATTTTACAGAAACACCGGGCAGCTGTTTTTT.

V and J are TRBV2 and TRBJ1-2; weak D call: TRBD1 (6 bases). CDR1 and CDR2 from the germline V gene are SNHLY and FYNNEI. Trimming took off 1 base at V and 5 bases at J, with 14 bases between the two ends. This CDR3 is built from 15 residues. CDR3 protein: CASSEGGAGYYGYTF. DNA for the CDR3: TGTGCCAGCAGTGAAGGGGGGGCAGGGTATTATGGCTACACCTTC.

This clonotype was recorded many times. The chain employs TRBV7-9 and TRBJ2-5, with D unclear. This CDR3 has 12 residues. Trimming removed 5 bases at V and 3 bases at J, with 7 bases between. The germline V gene encodes CDR1 SEHNR and CDR2 FQNEAQ (reference sequence). CDR3 amino acids: CASSPTEETQYF. CDR3 DNA sequence: TGTGCCAGCAGCCCTACAGAAGAGACCCAGTACTTC.

This chain connects TRBV28 to TRBJ2-7; 7 bases agree with TRBD2. The CDR3 sequence is 13 residues long. J was trimmed by 3 bases and V by 8 bases; bases with no gene match: 7. The germline V gene encodes CDR1 MDHEN and CDR2 SYDVKM. The CDR3 is CASGLAAIYEQYF. The CDR3 DNA is TGTGCCAGCGGTCTAGCGGCGATCTACGAGCAGTACTTC.

J is TRBJ1-3 and V is TRBV28, with D unresolved. CDR1 is MDHEN and CDR2 is SYDVKM in the germline V gene. V was pared by 5 bases and J by 0 bases, with 14 bases between. This CDR3 is 16 amino acids long. CDR3 coding DNA: TGTGCCAGCAGTCTAACGGGCCTCAACTCTGGAAACACCATATATTTT. Its protein is CASSLTGLNSGNTIYF.

The table lists this clonotype with many counts. The genes are TRBV7-2 and TRBJ2-5; 7 bases line up with TRBD2. The CDR3 totals 12 residues. Germline assignment: CDR1 SGHTA and CDR2 FQGNSA. V gave up 5 bases and J gave up 5 bases; unmatched junction bases: 2. The DNA for the CDR3 is TGTGCCAGCAGCGGGGGGGTTGAGACCCAGTACTTC. This gives the protein CASSGGVETQYF.

This clonotype was observed a handful of times. CDR3 sequence: CASQTNPDTGELFF. The CDR3 region has the DNA TGTGCCAGCCAAACAAACCCTGATACCGGGGAGCTGTTTTTT. The chain uses TRBV6-6 and TRBJ2-2; D uncertain. CDR3 length: 14 residues. CDR1 is MNHNY, CDR2 SVGAGI, per germline (reference sequence). V was pared by 8 bases and J by 5 bases, with 15 bases between.

This clonotype has only a few counts. The J gene is TRBJ2-7, the V gene TRBV10-3, with D possibly being TRBD1 or TRBD2 (5 bases each). The CDR3 is 14 amino acids. With 2 bases removed from V and 4 bases from J, the gap between germline ends came to 12 bases. CDR1 and CDR2 (germline): ENHRY, SYGVKD. CDR3 sequence: CAISEGGTSYEQYF. For the CDR3, the DNA is TGTGCCATCAGTGAGGGGGGAACGAGTTACGAGCAGTACTTC.

This clonotype was seen once. The CDR3 loop reads CASSPPPQYNEQFF. In DNA form, the CDR3 reads TGTGCCAGCAGTCCCCCTCCCCAGTACAATGAGCAGTTCTTC. This chain uses TRBV28 with TRBJ2-1; D is unclear. The germline V and J ends were trimmed by 5 bases and 4 bases, with 12 bases remaining between them. CDR1 MDHEN and CDR2 SYDVKM come from the germline V gene. The CDR3 spans 14 residues.

This clonotype was picked up a small number of times. This rearrangement joins TRBV12-3 or TRBV12-4 to TRBJ1-1, with a weak D call TRBD1 (5 bases). The CDR3 runs to 14 residues. Trimming removed 5 bases at V and 1 base at J, with 11 bases between. The CDR3 protein is CASSRATGNTEAFF. CDR3 coding DNA: TGTGCCAGCAGTCGCGCTACAGGGAACACTGAAGCTTTCTTT.

This clonotype was counted only a few times. V is TRBV12-3 or TRBV12-4 and J is TRBJ1-2, with 9 bases lining up with TRBD1. J lost 8 bases, V lost 3 bases, and 13 bases had no gene match. The CDR3 extends over 16 amino acids. The CDR3 sequence: CASSLDGGQGRRGYTF. The CDR3 region has the DNA TGTGCCAGCAGTTTGGATGGAGGACAGGGGAGGAGAGGCTACACCTTC.

The genes are TRBV2 and TRBJ1-5; D gene uncertain. V was pared by 4 bases and J by 0 bases, with 7 bases between. The CDR3 has 14 residues. From germline, CDR1 is SNHLY and CDR2 FYNNEI. In DNA form, the CDR3 reads TGTGCCAGCAGTGGGGCAGCTAGCAATCAGCCCCAGCATTTT. Its translation: CASSGAASNQPQHF.

This clonotype was seen a few times. The chain joins TRBV13 to TRBJ2-7; TRBD2 agrees at 9 bases. Germline V lookup: CDR1 PRHDT, CDR2 FYEKMQ (reference sequence). Trimming removed 3 bases from V and 5 bases from J; junction bases left unmatched: 5. CDR3 length: 14 residues. CDR3 sequence: CASSLASGTNEQYF. The CDR3 nucleotides are TGTGCCAGCAGCTTGGCTAGCGGGACGAACGAGCAGTACTTC.

This clonotype was observed many times. This chain links TRBV11-2 with TRBJ2-1, with no clear D. This CDR3 has 11 residues. Per germline, CDR1 SGHAT and CDR2 FQNNGV. V gave up 5 bases and J gave up 10 bases, with 9 bases separating them. The DNA for the CDR3 is TGTGCCAGCAGCCCACTCCAAGAGCAGTTCTTC. Its translation: CASSPLQEQFF. The whole variable domain, remainder taken from reference TRBV11-2 and TRBJ2-1, is EAGVAQSPRYKIIEKRQSVAFWCNPISGHATLYWYQQILGQGPKLLIQFQNNGVVDDSQLPKDRFSAERLKGVDSTLKIQPAKLEDSAVYLCASSPLQEQFFGPGTRLTVL.

Many counts were recorded for this clonotype. The chain couples TRBV7-6 to TRBJ2-7; D is unclear. Trimming removed 0 bases from V and 6 bases from J, with 6 bases in between. Germline lookup yields CDR1 SGHVS and CDR2 FNYEAQ. This CDR3 region has 12 residues. As DNA, the CDR3 is TGTGCCAGCAGCTTAGCGCCGGGCGAGCAGTACTTC. Its translation is CASSLAPGEQYF.

This clonotype came up many times. This chain uses TRBV7-2 with TRBJ1-6, with D perhaps matching TRBD1 (5 bases). The CDR3 extends over 15 amino acids. Germline loops: CDR1 SGHTA, CDR2 FQGNSA. Trimming took 4 bases from V and 7 from J, leaving 14 bases between them. CDR3 region: CASSSGGVGNSPLHF. DNA of the CDR3: TGTGCCAGCAGCTCGGGGGGAGTTGGGAATTCACCCCTCCACTTT.

This clonotype was seen more than once but under ten times. At one of its ends the junction is not consistent with the germline gene, which may arise from a read error. V is TRBV7-6 and J is TRBJ1-3; 8 positions match TRBD1. The CDR3 length is 11 residues. Germline assignment: CDR1 SGHVS and CDR2 FNYEAQ. CDR3: CASAYRTGFDF. CDR3 nucleotides: TGTGCCAGCGCCTATCGGACAGGGTTCGATTTT.

This clonotype was seen more than once but under ten times. The genes are TRBV2 and TRBJ1-2; 7 bases agree with TRBD1. This CDR3 is 13 amino acids long. With V trimmed by 6 bases and J by 5 bases, 6 bases remained unmatched. Germline V CDR1 and CDR2: SNHLY, FYNNEI. CDR3 loop: CASRTGENYGYTF. In DNA, the CDR3 is TGTGCCAGCAGAACAGGGGAAAATTATGGCTACACCTTC. Drawing the rest from reference TRBV2 and TRBJ1-2, the complete variable domain is EPEVTQTPSHQVTQMGQEVILRCVPISNHLYFYWYRQILGQKVEFLVSFYNNEISEKSEIFDDQFSVERPDGSNFTLKIRSTKLEDSAMYFCASRTGENYGYTFGSGTRLTVV.

V usage is TRBV6-2 or TRBV6-3 and J usage is TRBJ1-5; weak D call: TRBD1 (5 bases). Germline V gene sequence: CDR1 MNHEY, CDR2 SVGEGT. This CDR3 contains 14 residues. Trimming took 5 bases from V and 6 from J, leaving 14 bases between them. The CDR3 DNA reads as TGTGCCAGCAGTCGGGTCGGGGGGTTTCAGCCCCAGCATTTT. Amino acid sequence: CASSRVGGFQPQHF.

The chain joins TRBV19 to TRBJ1-1; D unresolved. The CDR3 spans 14 residues. Per germline, CDR1 LNHDA and CDR2 SQIVND (reference sequence). V lost 5 bases, J lost 7 bases, and 17 bases lay in between. For the CDR3, the DNA is TGTGCCAGTAGTCCAGGACTGATGGACTTTGAAGCTTTCTTT. Amino acid sequence: CASSPGLMDFEAFF.

CDR3 nucleotide sequence: TGTGCCAGCAGCGGGACGGCCGACGTTTACAATGAGCAGTTCTTC. Its protein is CASSGTADVYNEQFF. The V call is TRBV4-2, the J call TRBJ2-1; the D gene could be TRBD1 or TRBD2 (5 bases each). The CDR3 has 15 amino acids. Deletions cut 5 bases from V and 4 bases from J, with 15 bases between. CDR1 LGHNA and CDR2 YNFKEQ come from the germline V gene.

This clonotype came up a few times. The chain employs TRBV5-1 and TRBJ2-4; D unclear. V was pared by 5 bases and J by 0 bases, with 9 bases between. Germline assignment: CDR1 SGHRS and CDR2 YFSETQ. The CDR3 covers 14 residues. The CDR3 here is CASRADLAKNIQYF. CDR3 coding DNA: TGCGCCAGCAGAGCAGACCTAGCCAAAAACATTCAGTACTTC.

The CDR3 here is CASSTRTGGDEQFF. The CDR3 DNA is TGTGCCAGCAGCACAAGAACAGGGGGCGATGAGCAGTTCTTC. The chain is built from TRBV7-2 and TRBJ2-1; 9 bases are a match to TRBD1. CDR3 size: 14 residues. The germline CDR1 and CDR2 sequences are SGHTA and FQGNSA. J lost 8 bases, V lost 5 bases, and 7 bases had no gene match.

The J gene is TRBJ2-7, the V gene TRBV25-1; the D call may be TRBD1 or TRBD2 (6 bases each). CDR1 is MGHDK, CDR2 SYGVNS, per germline. This CDR3 is built from 17 residues. V was shortened by 2 bases and J by 0 bases, with 17 bases between the two germline ends. CDR3 in amino acids: CASSEPGTLGGSYEQYF. The CDR3 coding sequence is TGTGCCAGCAGTGAACCCGGGACACTCGGGGGCTCCTACGAGCAGTACTTC.

The genes are TRBV7-2 and TRBJ2-1; TRBD2 is a possible D gene (6 bases). Germline values: CDR1 SGHTA, CDR2 FQGNSA. V was trimmed by 5 bases and J by 1 base, leaving 12 bases between them. The CDR3 has 15 amino acids. The CDR3, as DNA: TGTGCCAGCAGCAATCAGCGGGCGTCCTACAATGAGCAGTTCTTC. Translation: CASSNQRASYNEQFF.

This clonotype was observed many times. The genes are TRBV7-2 and TRBJ1-2, with unresolved D. The germline V gene has CDR1 SGHTA and CDR2 FQGNSA. The V gene lost 1 base and the J gene lost 5 bases, with 8 bases spanning the gap. The CDR3 extends over 13 amino acids. Written as DNA, the CDR3 is TGTGCCAGCAGCTTAGAAAGTTCATATGGCTACACCTTC. Its translation is CASSLESSYGYTF.

This rearrangement joins TRBV6-6 to TRBJ1-1; the D is unclear. Trimming shortened V by 5 bases and J by 2 bases, and 12 bases separated the two germline ends. CDR1 is MNHNY, CDR2 SVGAGI, per germline (reference sequence). This CDR3 has 14 amino acids. Here the CDR3 reads CASSRLMSNTEAFF. The CDR3 bases are TGTGCCAGCAGTCGCCTCATGAGCAACACTGAAGCTTTCTTT.